This TCR beta chain was sequenced during a study of blood T cell repertoires in COVID-19. For the study at large: COVID-19 samples from acute and convalescent phases originated in the United States, Italy and Spain. Sources were T cells, B-cell-depleted T cells, or PBMCs; the material itself was cDNA or gDNA.

The CDR3 runs to 12 residues. Germline V gene lookup returns CDR1 MNHEY and CDR2 SVGEGT. V gave up 2 bases and J gave up 7 bases, with 8 bases separating them. In the authors' workflow: How many nucleated cells were present was estimated from reference gene primer amplification. Produced via immunoSEQ multiplex PCR; TCRdb's table is partial and in-frame only. V and J calls and clone size are those listed in that table; D and trimming were worked out from the DNA. In the table there are roughly 170,000 clones, about 90% of which are singletons. The sample consisted of peripheral blood. This receptor was obtained from a man in his sixties or seventies with active or convalescent COVID-19. The V gene is TRBV6-2 or TRBV6-3, the J gene TRBJ2-5; D remains ambiguous. CDR3 coding DNA: TGTGCCAGCAGTTACACTGCTGGGACCCAGTACTTC. This encodes CASSYTAGTQYF.